The 12 T cell receptor beta chains below come from one sample, sequenced in a study of blood T cell repertoires in COVID-19. Here immunoSEQ multiplex PCR was the method, and the copy in TCRdb shows in-frame clones only, minus some. Altogether around 120,000 clones are present, more than 70% being singletons, with the ten largest covering about 6%. The specimen sequenced was peripheral blood. These TCRs come from a man older than 75 with active or convalescent COVID-19.

V gene TRBV7-3 combines with J gene TRBJ2-1, with TRBD2 matching over 9 bases. The trim removed 0 bases at V and 9 bases at J, leaving 12 bases unmatched. Germline V gives CDR1 SGHTA, CDR2 FQGTGA. The CDR3 has 17 residues. CDR3: CASSLTASGGPNIEQFF. In nucleotides, the CDR3 is TGTGCCAGCAGCTTAACTGCCAGCGGGGGGCCCAACATTGAGCAGTTCTTC.

For the CDR3, the DNA is TGTGCCAGCAGCTTAGGTGGGCAAGCTTTCTTT. Protein product: CASSLGGQAFF. This sequence joins TRBV11-2 and TRBJ1-1, with no clear D. Germline CDR1 is SGHAT and CDR2 is FQNNGV. Trimming pared 1 base from V and 9 bases from J, leaving 6 bases between. The CDR3 contains 11 residues. Combining the CDR3 with reference TRBV11-2 and TRBJ1-1 gives the whole variable domain EAGVAQSPRYKIIEKRQSVAFWCNPISGHATLYWYQQILGQGPKLLIQFQNNGVVDDSQLPKDRFSAERLKGVDSTLKIQPAKLEDSAVYLCASSLGGQAFFGQGTRLTVV.

The chain couples TRBV5-1 to TRBJ1-4, with D hard to call. The CDR3 contains 12 residues. Germline-derived CDR1 and CDR2 are SGHRS and YFSETQ. Between the trimmed V and J ends, which lost 0 bases and 8 bases, there was a span of 5 bases. CDR3 protein: CASSLAGEKLFF. The DNA of the CDR3 is TGCGCCAGCAGCTTGGCAGGAGAAAAACTGTTTTTT. Variable domain in full (rest from reference TRBV5-1 and TRBJ1-4): KAGVTQTPRYLIKTRGQQVTLSCSPISGHRSVSWYQQTPGQGLQFLFEYFSETQRNKGNFPGRFSGRQFSNSRSEMNVSTLELGDSALYLCASSLAGEKLFFGSGTQLSVL.

This clone has just one count. The gene calls are TRBV5-1 and TRBJ2-1, with 13 nucleotides matching TRBD2. V gave up 4 bases and J gave up 10 bases; unmatched junction bases: 5. Per germline, CDR1 SGHRS and CDR2 YFSETQ. The CDR3 is 14 amino acids. This CDR3 reads CASSGGLAGLEQFF. CDR3 bases: TGCGCCAGCAGCGGGGGACTAGCGGGACTCGAGCAGTTCTTC. The full variable domain, its missing parts supplied by reference TRBV5-1 and TRBJ2-1, is KAGVTQTPRYLIKTRGQQVTLSCSPISGHRSVSWYQQTPGQGLQFLFEYFSETQRNKGNFPGRFSGRQFSNSRSEMNVSTLELGDSALYLCASSGGLAGLEQFFGPGTRLTVL.

The chain employs TRBV5-1 and TRBJ2-5; 15 nucleotides agree with TRBD2. Germline V gene sequence: CDR1 SGHRS, CDR2 YFSETQ. The CDR3 runs 15 residues. CDR3 residues: CATGTSGGSQETQYF. The CDR3 coding sequence is TGCGCAACCGGGACTAGCGGGGGGTCCCAAGAGACCCAGTACTTC.

This chain connects TRBV4-1 to TRBJ2-1, with a tentative D call TRBD2 (5 bases). CDR3 length: 16 amino acids. Germline CDR1 is MGHRA and CDR2 is YSYEKL. V was trimmed by 4 bases and J by 4 bases, leaving 17 bases between them. The CDR3 protein is CASSREASLTYNEQFF. The CDR3 DNA follows: TGCGCCAGCAGCCGAGAGGCTAGCCTTACTTACAATGAGCAGTTCTTC.

The genes are TRBV21-1 and TRBJ1-5. TRBV21-1 is designated a pseudogene. CDR3 length: 19 residues. CDR3 amino acids: CASRSVGGRPGYSNQPQHF. As DNA, the CDR3 is TGTGCCAGCAGGTCGGTGGGTGGTCGGCCGGGATATAGCAATCAGCCCCAGCATTTT.

In DNA form, the CDR3 reads TGTGCCAGCAGTAGGGACAGTACTTATCAGCCCCAGCATTTT. Protein: CASSRDSTYQPQHF. The rearrangement uses TRBV6-5 and TRBJ1-5; 7 nucleotides match TRBD1. The V segment lost 5 bases and the J segment 5 bases; nucleotides outside the gene matches: 6. Germline V gene sequence: CDR1 MNHEY, CDR2 SVGAGI. This CDR3 has 14 amino acids.

Written as DNA, the CDR3 is TGTGCCACCAGCTGGGCAGTCTCCGAAGCCCAGCATTTT. This gives the protein CATSWAVSEAQHF. V and J are TRBV15 and TRBJ1-5; D is uncertain. The CDR3 length is 13 residues. The germline CDR1 and CDR2 sequences are LNHNV and YYDKDF (reference sequence). The V end lost 5 bases, the J end lost 11 bases, and 16 bases lay between the germline ends.

The chain links TRBV7-2 to TRBJ2-5, with TRBD1 matching 8 bases. Germline CDR1 SGHTA, CDR2 FQGNSA. CDR3 length equals 15 residues. The trim removed 4 bases at V and 4 bases at J, leaving 8 bases unmatched. The CDR3: CASSSGQGFGETQYF. The CDR3 bases are TGTGCCAGCAGCTCCGGACAGGGATTTGGAGAGACCCAGTACTTC.

This chain joins TRBV10-3 and TRBJ1-5; weak D call: TRBD1 (5 bases). This CDR3 contains 13 residues. V lost 7 bases to trimming and J lost 3 bases, with 10 bases between them. CDR1 and CDR2 (germline): ENHRY, SYGVKD. The CDR3 loop is CAIKDTDNQPQHF. In DNA, the CDR3 is TGTGCCATCAAGGACACCGACAATCAGCCCCAGCATTTT.

This chain connects TRBV5-1 to TRBJ2-1; 10 bases are shared with TRBD2. V was clipped by 4 bases and J by 7 bases; unmatched bases: 11. This CDR3 is built from 16 residues. CDR1 and CDR2 from the germline V gene are SGHRS and YFSETQ. The CDR3 nucleotides read TGCGCCAGCAGCCTAGGAAGCGGGGGGGCCATAAATGAGCAGTTCTTC. It codes for CASSLGSGGAINEQFF.